Below are 25 T cell receptor beta chains sequenced from a single sample in a study of shared clonotypes between healthy human individuals. Profiling relied on immunoSEQ multiplex PCR, and the TCRdb table lists in-frame clones only, not all of them. The sample lists 2,100,000 or so clones; approximately 95% were seen once. The sample comprised naive CD4+ T cells sorted from blood. The sample's subset: CD45RA+ positively selected. The receptor set was obtained from a man between 18 and 29 years old in good health.

This chain links TRBV5-6 with TRBJ2-4; D may be TRBD2 (5 bases). In germline, CDR1 is SGHDT, CDR2 YYEEEE. The germline V and J ends were trimmed by 4 bases and 0 bases, with 14 bases remaining between them. The CDR3 covers 16 residues. The CDR3 here is CASSPWTELAKNIQYF. As DNA, the CDR3 is TGTGCCAGCAGCCCCTGGACTGAACTAGCCAAAAACATTCAGTACTTC.

The rearrangement joins TRBV29-1 to TRBJ2-5; D is unclear. Trimming left V 5 bases short and J 2 bases short, with 6 bases between. The CDR3 has 11 amino acids. Germline lookup yields CDR1 SQVTM and CDR2 ANQGSEA. CDR3 loop: CSVRHQETQYF. The CDR3 DNA follows: TGCAGCGTTAGGCATCAAGAGACCCAGTACTTC.

Note on this clone: Other nucleotide sequences from this sample produce the same CDR3. This chain links TRBV5-1 with TRBJ2-7, with TRBD1 identical over 8 bases. The trim removed 0 bases at V and 4 bases at J, leaving 6 bases unmatched. Germline CDR1 is SGHRS and CDR2 is YFSETQ. This CDR3 spans 15 amino acids. CDR3 coding DNA: TGCGCCAGCAGCTTGGTGGGTGACAGGGGATACGAGCAGTACTTC. Translation gives CASSLVGDRGYEQYF.

This chain uses TRBV28 with TRBJ2-1, with TRBD2 matching 13 bases. The junction had 1 base not matched to a gene; V was cut back by 8 bases and J by 3 bases. This CDR3 has 14 amino acids. Germline lookup yields CDR1 MDHEN and CDR2 SYDVKM. CDR3 bases: TGTGCCAGCGGGACTAGCGGGAACTACAATGAGCAGTTCTTC. Encoded protein: CASGTSGNYNEQFF.

The genes are TRBV20-1 and TRBJ1-1; the match to TRBD1 covers 8 bases. V shed 7 bases and J 4 bases; nucleotides not matched to a gene: 2. The CDR3 consists of 11 residues. Germline values: CDR1 DFQATT, CDR2 SNEGSKA (reference sequence). CDR3 loop: CSGTGLTEAFF. The CDR3 region has the DNA TGCAGTGGGACAGGGCTCACTGAAGCTTTCTTT.

Regarding this clone: At the DNA level, this CDR3 is encoded by other sequences in the same sample as well. V is TRBV20-1 and J is TRBJ1-1; D is uncertain. Trimming stripped 3 bases from V and 5 bases from J, with 7 bases between. From germline, CDR1 is DFQATT and CDR2 SNEGSKA (reference sequence). This CDR3 comprises 11 residues. CDR3 residues: CSASLATEAFF. The CDR3 DNA sequence: TGCAGTGCTAGTCTAGCGACTGAAGCTTTCTTT.

With respect to this clone: This same CDR3 is encoded by further DNA sequences in the sample. The V gene is TRBV5-1, the J gene TRBJ1-6; 7 nucleotides line up with TRBD1. In germline, CDR1 is SGHRS, CDR2 YFSETQ. V was clipped by 0 bases and J by 7 bases; unmatched bases: 1. The CDR3 has 14 amino acids. CDR3 sequence reads: CASSLEGANSPLHF. In DNA, the CDR3 is TGCGCCAGCAGCTTGGAGGGGGCGAATTCACCCCTCCACTTT.

This chain links TRBV5-4 with TRBJ1-2, with a possible D match to TRBD1 (6 bases). V lost 0 bases, J lost 3 bases, and 9 bases lay in between. Germline-derived CDR1 and CDR2 are SGHNT and YYREEE (reference sequence). This CDR3 has 14 residues. Written as DNA, the CDR3 is TGTGCCAGCAGCTTGGAGGGGACACACTATGGCTACACCTTC. This sequence encodes CASSLEGTHYGYTF.

The rearrangement links TRBV5-4 to TRBJ1-4; D possibly corresponds to TRBD1 (5 bases). The CDR3 loop spans 14 amino acids. CDR1 is SGHNT, CDR2 YYREEE, per germline (reference sequence). The V gene lost 3 bases and the J gene lost 8 bases, with 14 bases spanning the gap. The CDR3 nucleotides read TGTGCCAGCAGCTGGGACCGGTTTGGGGAAAAACTGTTTTTT. Amino acids: CASSWDRFGEKLFF.

A note on this clone: One end of the junction fails to match germline, which may point to a read error. The sample carries other DNA sequences with the same CDR3. The genes are TRBV30 and TRBJ1-1; D remains unclear. Germline V gene data show CDR1 as GTSNPN and CDR2 as SVGIG (reference sequence). This CDR3 contains 14 residues. The CDR3 loop reads CAWRTDLGNTEAFF. The CDR3 DNA sequence: TGCGCCTGGAGAACAGACCTTGGGAACACTGAAGCTTTCTTT.

V gene TRBV5-6 combines with J gene TRBJ2-3; 9 bases are shared with TRBD1. Trimming at V came to 4 bases and at J to 4 bases, leaving 7 bases not matched to a gene. Per the germline V gene, CDR1 is SGHDT and CDR2 is YYEEEE. CDR3 length: 15 residues. This CDR3 is CASSPDRGQADTQYF. The DNA of the CDR3 is TGTGCCAGCAGCCCGGACAGGGGCCAAGCAGATACGCAGTATTTT.

With regard to this clone: In the same sample, other DNA sequences code for this CDR3. The V and J genes are TRBV5-1 and TRBJ2-2; 8 bases are a match to TRBD1. Germline loops: CDR1 SGHRS, CDR2 YFSETQ. V lost 0 bases, J lost 2 bases, and 3 bases stayed unmatched. The CDR3 has 16 amino acids. CDR3 region: CASSLAGTGNTGELFF. CDR3 sequence (DNA): TGCGCCAGCAGCTTGGCCGGGACAGGAAACACCGGGGAGCTGTTTTTT.

The CDR3 bases are TGTGCCATCAGTGAGGGGGGGAAGAACACTGAAGCTTTCTTT. It is translated as CAISEGGKNTEAFF. The J gene is TRBJ1-1, the V gene TRBV10-3; perhaps TRBD1 as D (5 bases). The germline CDR1 and CDR2 sequences are ENHRY and SYGVKD. V gave up 2 bases and J gave up 1 base, with 8 bases separating them. The CDR3 totals 14 residues.

The genes are TRBV7-9 and TRBJ1-6; weak D call: TRBD1 (5 bases). V gave up 4 bases and J gave up 10 bases, with 20 bases separating them. This CDR3 has 16 residues. CDR1 is SEHNR and CDR2 is FQNEAQ in the germline V gene (reference sequence). CDR3 coding DNA: TGTGCCAGCAGCTCCTCCCCGACGACAGAGAGATCACCCCTCCACTTT. This translates into CASSSSPTTERSPLHF.

The CDR3 DNA reads TGTGCCTGGAGTGTATACGGGACAGGGTTCTACGAGCAGTACTTC. This gives the protein CAWSVYGTGFYEQYF. The rearrangement joins TRBV30 to TRBJ2-7; 9 bases align to TRBD1. The CDR3 totals 15 residues. The V gene end was trimmed by 0 bases and the J gene end by 3 bases; junction bases not matched to a gene: 6. Germline loops: CDR1 GTSNPN, CDR2 SVGIG (reference sequence).

The chain carries TRBV27 and TRBJ2-3; D not certain. The CDR3 is made up of 15 amino acids. V gave up 5 bases and J gave up 0 bases, with 12 bases separating them. Germline V gene sequence: CDR1 MNHEY, CDR2 SMNVEV (reference sequence). CDR3 coding DNA: TGTGCCAGCAGTCCCGCAGACCTTAGCACAGATACGCAGTATTTT. Its protein is CASSPADLSTDTQYF.

The J gene is TRBJ2-2, the V gene TRBV7-2; TRBD1 matches 8 bases. This CDR3 is built from 13 residues. Germline V gene lookup returns CDR1 SGHTA and CDR2 FQGNSA. V shed 10 bases, J shed 3 bases, and the junction held 4 bases outside the gene matches. CDR3: CATRTGYTGELFF. The CDR3 nucleotides read TGTGCCACCAGGACAGGGTACACCGGGGAGCTGTTTTTT.

In DNA form, the CDR3 reads TGTGCCAGCAGTGTAACTAGCGGGGGGGTATTTGGAAGGGAGACCCAGTACTTC. Translated, it gives CASSVTSGGVFGRETQYF. This sequence joins TRBV2 and TRBJ2-5, with 13 bases lining up with TRBD2. V was clipped by 4 bases and J by 5 bases; unmatched bases: 13. The germline V gene has CDR1 SNHLY and CDR2 FYNNEI. The CDR3 sequence is 18 residues long.

There are a few counts of this clone. This rearrangement joins TRBV18 to TRBJ1-6; D not resolved. Trimming pared 2 bases from V and 10 bases from J, leaving 12 bases between. The CDR3 consists of 14 residues. In germline, CDR1 is KGHSH, CDR2 LQKENI. In DNA, the CDR3 is TGTGCCAGCTCACCAGTAGGGTCGCAGTCACCCCTCCACTTT. It codes for CASSPVGSQSPLHF.

The chain couples TRBV10-2 to TRBJ2-1, with 7 bases that match TRBD1. Trimming at V came to 6 bases and at J to 1 base, leaving 12 bases not matched to a gene. There are 17 residues in the CDR3. Germline CDR1 is WSHSY and CDR2 is SAAADI. For the CDR3, the DNA is TGCGCCAGCAGACCAAGCTCCGGGACAGTTTCCTACAATGAGCAGTTCTTC. Protein: CASRPSSGTVSYNEQFF.

The CDR3 loop reads CASSLNSFGDTQYF. CDR3 in DNA: TGTGCCAGCAGCTTAAACTCGTTCGGAGATACGCAGTATTTT. The rearrangement joins TRBV13 to TRBJ2-3; no firm D call. CDR3 size: 14 residues. V lost 2 bases, J lost 5 bases, and 11 bases lay in between. Germline CDR1 PRHDT, CDR2 FYEKMQ (reference sequence). Drawing the rest from reference TRBV13 and TRBJ2-3, the complete variable domain is AAGVIQSPRHLIKEKRETATLKCYPIPRHDTVYWYQQGPGQDPQFLISFYEKMQSDKGSIPDRFSAQQFSDYHSELNMSSLELGDSALYFCASSLNSFGDTQYFGPGTRLTVL.

The chain is built from TRBV29-1 and TRBJ2-5, with TRBD2 matching over 10 bases. The length of the CDR3 is 14 residues. V lost 4 bases, J lost 4 bases, and 6 bases stayed unmatched. Germline values: CDR1 SQVTM, CDR2 ANQGSEA. The CDR3 bases are TGCAGCGTTGCTTCGGCTAGCGGGGGAGAGACCCAGTACTTC. Amino acids: CSVASASGGETQYF.

Concerning this clone: This sample also contains other DNA sequences that code for the same CDR3. The V and J genes are TRBV7-2 and TRBJ1-6, with D perhaps TRBD1 (5 bases). Germline assignment: CDR1 SGHTA and CDR2 FQGNSA. Trimming pared 0 bases from V and 6 bases from J, leaving 6 bases between. The CDR3 is 14 amino acids. The CDR3 is CASSLAGLNSPLHF. The DNA for the CDR3 is TGTGCCAGCAGCTTAGCGGGACTTAATTCACCCCTCCACTTT.

This chain connects TRBV6-1 to TRBJ1-3; tentatively, D is TRBD1 (5 bases). The CDR3 is 15 amino acids. Deletions cut 7 bases from V and 0 bases from J, with 13 bases between. Germline values: CDR1 MNHNS, CDR2 SASEGT. DNA for the CDR3: TGTGCCAGCATAAGGGACGGAAACTCTGGAAACACCATATATTTT. Translating gives CASIRDGNSGNTIYF.

This clone was seen just once. V gene TRBV28 combines with J gene TRBJ1-2; 10 bases agree with TRBD1. Germline lookup yields CDR1 MDHEN and CDR2 SYDVKM. The CDR3 consists of 16 residues. V shed 6 bases and J 7 bases; nucleotides not matched to a gene: 14. The CDR3, as DNA: TGTGCCAGCAGCCGCCCGGGACAGGGGACGGGCTTTGGCTACACCTTC. It encodes CASSRPGQGTGFGYTF.